The 3 T cell receptor beta chains given below trace back to one sample, sequenced in a study of T cell changes during pregnancy in multiple sclerosis. Only in-frame clones appear in the TCRdb table, and some are missing; sequencing was by immunoSEQ multiplex PCR. The data hold tens of thousands of clones, with about 91% observed a single time. Sequenced here: peripheral blood, sampled before pregnancy. These receptors all come from a female donor with multiple sclerosis, enrolled in a pregnancy study.

The rearrangement links TRBV19 to TRBJ2-7; 8 bases match TRBD2. Per germline, CDR1 LNHDA and CDR2 SQIVND (reference sequence). The CDR3 extends over 15 amino acids. J lost 3 bases, V lost 3 bases, and 7 bases had no gene match. The CDR3 sequence: CASSIASGGLYEQYF. The CDR3 coding sequence is TGTGCCAGTAGTATCGCGTCGGGAGGGCTCTACGAGCAGTACTTC.

This clone was counted only a few times. The chain links TRBV27 to TRBJ1-1, with a possible D match to TRBD1 (5 bases). The V and J ends lost 7 bases and 4 bases respectively, with 13 bases between them. Per germline, CDR1 MNHEY and CDR2 SMNVEV (reference sequence). The CDR3 extends over 13 amino acids. The DNA of the CDR3 is TGTGCCAGCAAACGGACACGGAGCACTGAAGCTTTCTTT. Its translation is CASKRTRSTEAFF.

CDR3 residues: CASSIGGGATGELFF. The CDR3 coding sequence is TGTGCCAGTAGTATTGGCGGGGGGGCCACCGGGGAGCTGTTTTTT. V and J are TRBV19 and TRBJ2-2; 9 bases are shared with TRBD2. Trimming took 3 bases from V and 4 from J; bases not matched to a gene: 3. The CDR3 covers 15 residues. In germline, CDR1 is LNHDA, CDR2 SQIVND (reference sequence).